This TCR beta chain came from a study of T cell responses to AZD1222 COVID-19 vaccine. Study results and limitations: The number of AZD1222 recipients seropositive at baseline was only five to seven.

Clones were read by immunoSEQ multiplex PCR, and TCRdb kept only the in-frame ones, dropping some. Of about 25,000 clones in the sample, more than 75% were seen once. With respect to this clone: Antigen unknown.

Here the sequenced sample was peripheral blood, taken 28 days after the second AZD1222 dose. The origin of this receptor is an adult who received the AZD1222 COVID-19 vaccine.

The CDR3 is CASSPQTGANTEAFF. The CDR3 DNA is TGTGCCAGCAGCCCGCAGACAGGAGCGAACACTGAAGCTTTCTTT. The chain combines TRBV9 with TRBJ1-1; D is possibly TRBD1 (6 bases). Deletions cut 4 bases from V and 1 base from J, with 14 bases between. The germline V gene has CDR1 SGDLS and CDR2 YYNGEE. CDR3 length: 15 residues.